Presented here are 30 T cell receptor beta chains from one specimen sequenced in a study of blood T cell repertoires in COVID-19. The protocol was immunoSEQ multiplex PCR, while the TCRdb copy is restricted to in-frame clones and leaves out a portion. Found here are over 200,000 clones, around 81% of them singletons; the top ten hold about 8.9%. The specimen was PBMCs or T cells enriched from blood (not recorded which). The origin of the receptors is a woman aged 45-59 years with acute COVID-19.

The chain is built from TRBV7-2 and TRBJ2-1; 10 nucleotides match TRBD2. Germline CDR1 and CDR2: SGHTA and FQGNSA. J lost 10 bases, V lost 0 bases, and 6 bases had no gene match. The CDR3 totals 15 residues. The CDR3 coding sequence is TGTGCCAGCAGCTTAGCGGCTAGCGGGAGAAACGAGCAGTTCTTC. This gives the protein CASSLAASGRNEQFF.

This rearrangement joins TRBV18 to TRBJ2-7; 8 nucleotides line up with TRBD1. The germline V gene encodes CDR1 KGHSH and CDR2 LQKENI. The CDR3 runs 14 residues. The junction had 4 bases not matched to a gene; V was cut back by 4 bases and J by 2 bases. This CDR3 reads CASSLQGGPYEQYF. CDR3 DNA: TGTGCCAGCTCACTACAGGGGGGTCCCTACGAGCAGTACTTC.

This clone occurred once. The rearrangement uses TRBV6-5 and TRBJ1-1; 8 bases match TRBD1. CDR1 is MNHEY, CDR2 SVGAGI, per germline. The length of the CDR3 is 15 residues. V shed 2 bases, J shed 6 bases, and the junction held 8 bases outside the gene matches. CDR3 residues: CASSYRTGISSEAFF. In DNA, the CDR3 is TGTGCCAGCAGTTACCGGACAGGGATAAGTTCTGAAGCTTTCTTT.

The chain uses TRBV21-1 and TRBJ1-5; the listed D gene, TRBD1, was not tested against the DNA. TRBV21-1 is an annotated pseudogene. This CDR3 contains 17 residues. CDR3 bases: TGTGCCAGCAGCCCGACAGGGACGATTAGGAGCAATCAGCCCCAGCATTTT. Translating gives CASSPTGTIRSNQPQHF.

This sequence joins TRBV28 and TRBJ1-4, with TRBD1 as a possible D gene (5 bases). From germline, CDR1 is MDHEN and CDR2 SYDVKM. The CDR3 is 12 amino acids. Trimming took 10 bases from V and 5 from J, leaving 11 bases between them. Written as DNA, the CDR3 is TGTGCCACCGGTCGGGGGAATGAAAAACTGTTTTTT. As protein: CATGRGNEKLFF. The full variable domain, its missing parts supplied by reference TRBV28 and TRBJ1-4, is DVKVTQSSRYLVKRTGEKVFLECVQDMDHENMFWYRQDPGLGLRLIYFSYDVKMKEKGDIPEGYSVSREKKERFSLILESASTNQTSMYLCATGRGNEKLFFGSGTQLSVL.

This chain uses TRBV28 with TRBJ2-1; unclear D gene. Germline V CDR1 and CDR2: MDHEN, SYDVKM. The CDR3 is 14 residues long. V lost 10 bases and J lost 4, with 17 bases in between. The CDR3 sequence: CANHNYYIYNEQFF. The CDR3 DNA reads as TGTGCCAACCACAACTACTATATTTACAATGAGCAGTTCTTC.

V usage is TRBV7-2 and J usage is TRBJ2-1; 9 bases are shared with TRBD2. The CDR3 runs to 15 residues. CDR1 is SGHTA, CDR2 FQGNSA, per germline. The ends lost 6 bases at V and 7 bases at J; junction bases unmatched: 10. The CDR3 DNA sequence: TGTGCCAGCAGGTTTATGGCGGGAGGGAAGAATGAGCAGTTCTTC. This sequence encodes CASRFMAGGKNEQFF.

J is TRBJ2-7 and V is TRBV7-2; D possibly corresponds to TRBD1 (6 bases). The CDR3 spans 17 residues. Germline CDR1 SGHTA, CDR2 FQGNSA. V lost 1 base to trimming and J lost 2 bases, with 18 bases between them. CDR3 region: CASSLGPLAGETYEQYF. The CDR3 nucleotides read TGTGCCAGCAGCTTAGGACCCTTGGCAGGGGAGACCTACGAGCAGTACTTC.

CDR3 bases: TGTGCCAGCAGCTTAAACCCCAGAGGTGCGACTAATGAAAAACTGTTTTTT. Protein product: CASSLNPRGATNEKLFF. The chain carries TRBV7-2 and TRBJ1-4; D uncertain. The CDR3 length is 17 residues. In germline, CDR1 is SGHTA, CDR2 FQGNSA. V was trimmed by 2 bases and J by 2 bases, leaving 15 bases between them.

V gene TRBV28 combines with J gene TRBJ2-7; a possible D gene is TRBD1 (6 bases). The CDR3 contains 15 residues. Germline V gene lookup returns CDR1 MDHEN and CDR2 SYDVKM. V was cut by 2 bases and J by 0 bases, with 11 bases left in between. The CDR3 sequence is CASSLRQVNSYEQYF. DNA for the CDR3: TGTGCCAGCAGTTTAAGACAGGTCAACTCCTACGAGCAGTACTTC.

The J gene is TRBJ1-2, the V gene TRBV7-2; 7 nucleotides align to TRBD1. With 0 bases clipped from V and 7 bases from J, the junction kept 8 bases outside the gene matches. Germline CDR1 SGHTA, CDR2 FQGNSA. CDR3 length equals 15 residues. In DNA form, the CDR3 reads TGTGCCAGCAGCTTAGCGGGCAGGGGGGCCGGTGGCTACACCTTC. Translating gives CASSLAGRGAGGYTF.

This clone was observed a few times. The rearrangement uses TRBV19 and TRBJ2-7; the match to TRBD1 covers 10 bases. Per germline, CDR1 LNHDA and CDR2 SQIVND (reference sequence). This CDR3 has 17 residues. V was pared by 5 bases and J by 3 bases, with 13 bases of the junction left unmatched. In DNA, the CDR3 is TGTGCCAGTAGTGGGAATGGATGGGACAGGGGAAACTACGAGCAGTACTTC. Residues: CASSGNGWDRGNYEQYF.

As DNA, the CDR3 is TGTGCCAGCAGTTACGGACAGGGGGCTACCGGGGAGCTGTTTTTT. Protein: CASSYGQGATGELFF. V is TRBV6-2 or TRBV6-3 and J is TRBJ2-2, with 11 bases fitting TRBD1. The CDR3 contains 15 residues. Germline assignment: CDR1 MNHEY and CDR2 SVGEGT. With 2 bases clipped from V and 5 bases from J, the junction kept 1 base outside the gene matches.

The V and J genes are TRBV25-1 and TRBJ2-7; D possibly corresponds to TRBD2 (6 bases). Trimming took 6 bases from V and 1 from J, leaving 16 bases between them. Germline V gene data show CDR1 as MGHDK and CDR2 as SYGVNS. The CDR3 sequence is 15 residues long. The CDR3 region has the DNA TGTGCCAGCAGCGATGGGGGGACGGATTCCTACGAGCAGTACTTC. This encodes CASSDGGTDSYEQYF.

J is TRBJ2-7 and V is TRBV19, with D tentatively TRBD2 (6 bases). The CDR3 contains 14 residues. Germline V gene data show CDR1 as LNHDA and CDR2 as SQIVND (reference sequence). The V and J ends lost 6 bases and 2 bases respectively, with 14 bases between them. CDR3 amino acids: CASSVLGGTYEQYF. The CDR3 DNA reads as TGTGCCAGTAGCGTGTTGGGCGGGACCTACGAGCAGTACTTC.

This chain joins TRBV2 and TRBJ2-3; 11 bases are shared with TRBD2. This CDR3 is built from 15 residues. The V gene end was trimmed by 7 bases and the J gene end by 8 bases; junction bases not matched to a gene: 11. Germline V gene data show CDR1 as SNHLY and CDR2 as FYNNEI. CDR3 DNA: TGTGCCAGCAACTTAGCTAGCGGGGGGTCGGGTACGCAGTATTTT. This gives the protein CASNLASGGSGTQYF. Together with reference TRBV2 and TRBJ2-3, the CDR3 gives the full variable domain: EPEVTQTPSHQVTQMGQEVILRCVPISNHLYFYWYRQILGQKVEFLVSFYNNEISEKSEIFDDQFSVERPDGSNFTLKIRSTKLEDSAMYFCASNLASGGSGTQYFGPGTRLTVL.

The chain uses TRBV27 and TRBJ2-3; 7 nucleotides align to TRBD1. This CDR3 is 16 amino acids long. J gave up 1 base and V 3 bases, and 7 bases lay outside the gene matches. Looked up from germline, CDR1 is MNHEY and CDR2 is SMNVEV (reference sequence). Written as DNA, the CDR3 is TGTGCCAGCAGTTTCGCTACAGGGGCCCGCACAGATACGCAGTATTTT. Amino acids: CASSFATGARTDTQYF.

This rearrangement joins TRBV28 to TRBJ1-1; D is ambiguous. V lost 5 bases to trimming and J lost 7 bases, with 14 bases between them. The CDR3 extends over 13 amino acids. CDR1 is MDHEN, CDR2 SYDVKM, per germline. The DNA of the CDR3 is TGTGCCAGCAGTATCAAGGTCCCAGGTGAAGCTTTCTTT. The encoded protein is CASSIKVPGEAFF.

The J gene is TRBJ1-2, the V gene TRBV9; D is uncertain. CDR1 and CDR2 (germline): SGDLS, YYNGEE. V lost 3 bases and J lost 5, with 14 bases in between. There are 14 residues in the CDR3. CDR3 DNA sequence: TGTGCCAGCAGCGCACCCGGGAAGCGGTATGGCTACACCTTC. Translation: CASSAPGKRYGYTF.

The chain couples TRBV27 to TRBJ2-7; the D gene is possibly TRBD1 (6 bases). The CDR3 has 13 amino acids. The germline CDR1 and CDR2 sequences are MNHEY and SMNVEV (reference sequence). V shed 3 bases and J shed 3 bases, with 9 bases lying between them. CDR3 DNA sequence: TGTGCCAGCAGTTTCCAGGGGTTCTACGAGCAGTACTTC. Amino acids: CASSFQGFYEQYF.

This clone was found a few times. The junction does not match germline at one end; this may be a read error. The CDR3: CASNEGRVGYGYTF. Written as DNA, the CDR3 is TGTGCCAGCAATGAAGGACGGGTCGGGTATGGCTACACCTTC. V is TRBV6-1 and J is TRBJ1-2, with D hard to call. Per the germline V gene, CDR1 is MNHNS and CDR2 is SASEGT. There are 14 residues in the CDR3.

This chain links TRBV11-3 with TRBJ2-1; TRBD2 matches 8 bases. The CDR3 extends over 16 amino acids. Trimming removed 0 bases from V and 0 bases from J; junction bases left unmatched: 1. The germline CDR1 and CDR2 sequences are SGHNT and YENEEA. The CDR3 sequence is CASSLDGTSSYNEQFF. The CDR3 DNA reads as TGTGCCAGCAGCTTAGACGGGACTAGCTCCTACAATGAGCAGTTCTTC.

The CDR3 DNA is TGTGCCAGCAGCCGAGGACAACCCACTGAAGCTTTCTTT. This codes for CASSRGQPTEAFF. The chain has TRBV7-2 and TRBJ1-1; maybe TRBD1 (5 bases). Trimming pared 5 bases from V and 4 bases from J, leaving 11 bases between. CDR1 and CDR2 (germline): SGHTA, FQGNSA. The CDR3 has 13 residues.

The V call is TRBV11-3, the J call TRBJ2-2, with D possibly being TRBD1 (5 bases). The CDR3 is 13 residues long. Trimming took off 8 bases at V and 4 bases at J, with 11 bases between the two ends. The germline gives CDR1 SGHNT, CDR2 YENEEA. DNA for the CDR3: TGTGCCAGCGGGCAGGGAAGCACCGGGGAGCTGTTTTTT. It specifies CASGQGSTGELFF.

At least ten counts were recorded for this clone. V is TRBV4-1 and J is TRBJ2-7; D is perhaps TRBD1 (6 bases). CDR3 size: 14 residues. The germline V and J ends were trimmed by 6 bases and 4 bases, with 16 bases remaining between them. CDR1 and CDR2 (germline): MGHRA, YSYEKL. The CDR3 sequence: CASRHRQVLYEQYF. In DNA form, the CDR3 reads TGCGCCAGCAGACACAGACAGGTTTTATACGAGCAGTACTTC.

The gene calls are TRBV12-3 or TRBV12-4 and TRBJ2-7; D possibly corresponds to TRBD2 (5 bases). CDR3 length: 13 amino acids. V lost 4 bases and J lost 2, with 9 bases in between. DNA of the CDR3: TGTGCCAGCAGTTCCCGGGAAGCCTACGAGCAGTACTTC. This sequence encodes CASSSREAYEQYF.

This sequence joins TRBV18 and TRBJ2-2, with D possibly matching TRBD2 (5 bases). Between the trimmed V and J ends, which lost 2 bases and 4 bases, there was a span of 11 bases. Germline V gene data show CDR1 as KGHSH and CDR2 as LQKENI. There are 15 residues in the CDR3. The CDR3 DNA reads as TGTGCCAGCTCACCAGGAGGCCACAGCACCGGGGAGCTGTTTTTT. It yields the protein CASSPGGHSTGELFF.

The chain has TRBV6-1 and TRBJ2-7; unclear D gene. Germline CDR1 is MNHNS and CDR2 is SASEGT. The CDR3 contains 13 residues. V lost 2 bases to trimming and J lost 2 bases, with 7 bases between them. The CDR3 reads CASSEIAAYEQYF. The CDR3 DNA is TGTGCCAGCAGTGAAATCGCAGCCTACGAGCAGTACTTC.

CDR3 amino acids: CASRPRTGDGYTF. For the CDR3, the DNA is TGTGCCAGTAGACCCCGGACAGGGGATGGCTACACCTTC. The chain is built from TRBV19 and TRBJ1-2, with 9 bases matching TRBD1. The germline gives CDR1 LNHDA, CDR2 SQIVND (reference sequence). The CDR3 sequence is 13 residues long. V lost 6 bases, J lost 6 bases, and 5 bases stayed unmatched. Complete variable domain (other parts from reference TRBV19 and TRBJ1-2): DGGITQSPKYLFRKEGQNVTLSCEQNLNHDAMYWYRQDPGQGLRLIYYSQIVNDFQKGDIAEGYSVSREKKESFPLTVTSAQKNPTAFYLCASRPRTGDGYTFGSGTRLTVV.

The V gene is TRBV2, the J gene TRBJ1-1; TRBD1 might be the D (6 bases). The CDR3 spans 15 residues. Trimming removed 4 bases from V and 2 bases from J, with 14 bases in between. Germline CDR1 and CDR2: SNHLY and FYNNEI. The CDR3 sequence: CASSGTAQPNTEAFF. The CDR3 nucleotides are TGTGCCAGCAGTGGGACAGCACAACCAAACACTGAAGCTTTCTTT.